Sequencing of this TCR beta chain was carried out in a study of shared clonotypes between healthy human individuals (TCRdb year 2020). For context, the study as a whole: The cohort included a few men and a couple of women between 18 and 49 years of age. Per donor, three plates each were used for CD4 naive and CD4 memory, two for CD8 naive, and one for CD8 memory. The study deeply sequenced blood TCR repertoires of five healthy adults to estimate repertoire size and the extent of clonotype sharing between individuals. Different laboratories and diverse techniques were used to prepare libraries and sequence TCR repertoires, to increase sequencing depth and limit assay-specific biases. Leukapheresis yielded between about 0.9 and 10 billion PBMCs per donor. The paper as a whole reports these results and caveats: About 5% of naive CD4, around 3.5% of naive CD8, roughly 2.4% of memory CD4, and less than 0.45% of memory CD8 clonotypes were shared across several donors. Sampling was limited to blood, and TCR repertoires in tissue likely differ from TCR repertoires in blood. Even with the large sequencing depth, rarefaction of the sorted-subset datasets indicated that sequencing was incomplete. Naive subsets generally had larger estimated clonotype richness than memory subsets did. Compared with non-shared clonotypes, the clonotypes found in all four sorted-subset donors had higher generation probabilities. Because the study included a small number of donors, the genetic and exposure-history diversity represented was limited. Pairwise subsampling led to the expectation that sequencing depth would affect the degree of clonotype sharing among donors.

Points on this clone: Its antigen has not been determined. Per-base quality was not reported, and no clone a single base away is much larger than it.

TCR CDR3 regions were amplified from genomic DNA by multiplex PCR using the deep immunoSEQ assay. Genomic DNA extracted from each cell subset was distributed evenly over all wells of several immunoSEQ 96-well plates, and each plate served as one replicate. For sorted subsets, roughly 0.2 ug genomic DNA, equal to 30,000 to 35,000 T cell genomes, was loaded into each replicate PCR. Purified libraries were quantified with a Qubit 3.0 fluorometer, sized on a Bioanalyzer 2100, and re-quantified with the KAPA Library Quantification kit. Each immunoSEQ 96-well plate was sequenced on its own single-read 150-cycle Illumina NextSeq 550 flow cell. Per the source publication's procedure: The immunoSEQ output contained only junctional sequences without quality scores, so filtering could not match that applied to full-length reads. To assign V/J genes and CDR3, sequences were annotated using PyIR, a Python wrapper for IgBLAST v1.9, with IMGT germline references. Reads were filtered out if the reads had weak V/J assignments (E-value above 1e-6), no CDR3, stop codons, out-of-frame junctions, or ambiguous translated residues. V3J clonotypes were defined by identical inferred V gene, J gene, and CDR3 amino acid sequence. Percentage overlap between repertoires was calculated by dividing the number of shared unique clonotypes by the size of the smaller repertoire. Repertoire richness was assessed with RTK rarefaction, the Chao1 estimator, and Recon v2.1 estimates of unobserved clonotypes. Generation probabilities for all TCRbeta clonotypes obtained by the gDNA method from several donors were computed using OLGA. The immuneACCESS repertoire file appears here via TCRdb, limited to in-frame rearrangements. These files lack a portion of the clones; in checked studies, under half of the deficit traces to unresolved V genes, and the cause of the others is not known. The DNA gave D and trimming, while V, J and clone size come from that table. The table for this sample lists about 110,000 clones; less than 80% of them were counted only once. Jointly, the top ten make up about 25% of the sample.

The donors were healthy, HIV-negative adults with no recently reported acute infections or vaccinations. Every donor was a Caucasian adult residing in Nashville, Tennessee, USA. CD8 memory samples combined magnetically selected CD45RO+ cells with CCR7-negative CD45RA+ effector memory (TemRA) cells. After blood collection by leukapheresis, PBMCs were isolated using Ficoll-Histopaque density gradient centrifugation and then cryopreserved in the vapor phase of liquid nitrogen. Analytical flow cytometry was used to check the purity and quantity of every magnetically sorted T cell population. Genomic DNA was isolated from every sorted fraction and measured by UV absorbance on a Nanodrop 2000c. The sample was memory CD8+ T cells sorted from blood. What the cell subset or site label conveys for this sample: CD45RO+ cells pooled with CCR7-negative TemRA cells. This sequence was found in a woman aged 30 to 39 in good health.

The nucleotides are TGTGCCAGCAGTTTATTCGGACTAGCTGGCGAGCAGTTCTTC. Its translation reads: CASSLFGLAGEQFF. In this chain, TRBV6-4 is recombined with TRBJ2-1; the central 8 bases match TRBD2. The germline V end is reduced by 5 bases and the J end by 10 bases; junction bases left unmatched: 10. Counted from cysteine to phenylalanine, this CDR3 has 14 amino acids. The retained sequence is limited to the CDR3, 42 bases, with the frame set at the first base. CDR1 and CDR2 are read off the germline V gene as MRHNA and SNTAGT.